This passage covers 18 T cell receptor beta chains from one sample sequenced in a study of shared clonotypes between healthy human individuals. Here immunoSEQ multiplex PCR was the method, and the copy in TCRdb shows in-frame clones only, minus some. The sample carries around 2,000,000 clones, about 95% recorded once. Terminally differentiated effector memory CD45RA+ cells were left out of the naive CD8 fraction, which was CD45RO-negative and positively selected for CCR7. The specimen was naive CD8+ T cells sorted from blood. All receptors come from a young man in good health.

The rearrangement joins TRBV9 to TRBJ2-2; D possibly uses TRBD1 or TRBD2 (6 bases each). The V end was cut by 2 bases, the J end by 3 bases, with 17 bases between. There are 17 residues in the CDR3. Per the germline V gene, CDR1 is SGDLS and CDR2 is YYNGEE. Written as DNA, the CDR3 is TGTGCCAGCAGCGTGAGTAGGTCGGGGGCGGACACCGGGGAGCTGTTTTTT. As protein: CASSVSRSGADTGELFF.

The chain carries TRBV7-9 and TRBJ2-7; 9 nucleotides line up with TRBD2. The CDR3 totals 17 residues. Germline loops: CDR1 SEHNR, CDR2 FQNEAQ (reference sequence). Losses at the gene ends were 5 bases for V and 0 bases for J; bases not matched to a gene: 11. The DNA of the CDR3 is TGTGCCAGCAGCGAATACCCCGGACTAGCGAACTCCTACGAGCAGTACTTC. The encoded protein is CASSEYPGLANSYEQYF.

The V call is TRBV9, the J call TRBJ1-3, with TRBD1 identical over 9 bases. CDR1 is SGDLS, CDR2 YYNGEE, per germline. The CDR3 consists of 20 residues. Losses at the gene ends were 4 bases for V and 8 bases for J; bases not matched to a gene: 25. As DNA, the CDR3 is TGTGCCAGCAGCCCAGTGGGACAGGGCGTTCATGACGGGTTCGGAGACACCATATATTTT. Translating it yields CASSPVGQGVHDGFGDTIYF.

This chain links TRBV11-2 with TRBJ2-2; D may be TRBD2 (5 bases). Germline values: CDR1 SGHAT, CDR2 FQNNGV. This CDR3 is 16 amino acids long. V shed 5 bases and J shed 4 bases, with 17 bases lying between them. The CDR3 DNA is TGTGCCAGCAGCCCACCTGCCGGACTCCTCACCGGGGAGCTGTTTTTT. It codes for CASSPPAGLLTGELFF. Looking up the rest from reference TRBV11-2 and TRBJ2-2 gives the full variable domain: EAGVAQSPRYKIIEKRQSVAFWCNPISGHATLYWYQQILGQGPKLLIQFQNNGVVDDSQLPKDRFSAERLKGVDSTLKIQPAKLEDSAVYLCASSPPAGLLTGELFFGEGSRLTVL.

To note about this clone: Other DNA sequences in the same sample also yield this CDR3. The chain employs TRBV9 and TRBJ2-5; D is unclear. The germline gives CDR1 SGDLS, CDR2 YYNGEE. The CDR3 contains 14 residues. V was pared by 0 bases and J by 1 base, with 7 bases between. This CDR3 is CASSVGASQETQYF. CDR3 in DNA: TGTGCCAGCAGCGTAGGAGCTAGCCAAGAGACCCAGTACTTC.

The genes are TRBV6-5 and TRBJ1-1; 10 bases are shared with TRBD1. The trim removed 7 bases at V and 5 bases at J, leaving 10 bases unmatched. In germline, CDR1 is MNHEY, CDR2 SVGAGI. This CDR3 has 15 residues. CDR3 bases: TGTGCCAGCAACCGACAGGGGGCGAGTGGGACTGAAGCTTTCTTT. It is translated as CASNRQGASGTEAFF.

The J gene is TRBJ1-1, the V gene TRBV9; no clear D. Per germline, CDR1 SGDLS and CDR2 YYNGEE. The germline V and J ends were trimmed by 0 bases and 2 bases, with 11 bases remaining between them. This CDR3 region has 15 residues. CDR3 coding DNA: TGTGCCAGCAGCGTAGGCGGTAATTTTAACACTGAAGCTTTCTTT. Translating gives CASSVGGNFNTEAFF.

V gene TRBV9 combines with J gene TRBJ2-2; D remains unclear. Germline V lookup: CDR1 SGDLS, CDR2 YYNGEE. The CDR3 is 14 residues long. Trimming removed 1 base from V and 4 bases from J, with 8 bases in between. The CDR3 region has the DNA TGTGCCAGCAGCGTAACGATGGGCACCGGGGAGCTGTTTTTT. Protein product: CASSVTMGTGELFF.

Turning to this clone: Other DNA variants within this sample encode the same CDR3. CDR3 DNA: TGTGCCAGCAGCGTAACGGGGGGGAACTATGGCTACACCTTC. It yields the protein CASSVTGGNYGYTF. The V and J genes are TRBV27 and TRBJ1-2, with D possibly TRBD1 on 5 matching bases. From germline, CDR1 is MNHEY and CDR2 SMNVEV (reference sequence). The V end lost 6 bases, the J end lost 2 bases, and 13 bases lay between the germline ends. This CDR3 spans 14 amino acids.

This sequence joins TRBV5-6 and TRBJ1-5, with D unresolved. The CDR3 is 12 residues long. Germline V gene lookup returns CDR1 SGHDT and CDR2 YYEEEE. V was cut by 5 bases and J by 5 bases, with 8 bases left in between. CDR3 region: CASRPRDQPQHF. The CDR3 DNA reads TGTGCCAGCAGGCCTAGGGATCAGCCCCAGCATTTT.

The V gene is TRBV9, the J gene TRBJ2-3; 8 bases line up with TRBD2. The CDR3 has 17 residues. CDR1 is SGDLS, CDR2 YYNGEE, per germline. Trimming at V came to 0 bases and at J to 4 bases, leaving 10 bases not matched to a gene. The CDR3 region has the DNA TGTGCCAGCAGCGTAGCAGTAGCGGGAATGAGGGCAGATACGCAGTATTTT. Protein product: CASSVAVAGMRADTQYF.

The V call is TRBV18, the J call TRBJ1-4; D unresolved. The CDR3 has 14 residues. The V gene's germline CDR1 is KGHSH and CDR2 LQKENI. V was pared by 6 bases and J by 3 bases, with 11 bases between. As DNA, the CDR3 is TGTGCCAGCTCGGGCCCGGGCCCTAATGAAAAACTGTTTTTT. It specifies CASSGPGPNEKLFF.

The chain combines TRBV4-2 with TRBJ2-7; TRBD2 agrees at 9 bases. Per the germline V gene, CDR1 is LGHNA and CDR2 is YNFKEQ. The CDR3 totals 17 residues. With V trimmed by 0 bases and J by 2 bases, 8 bases remained unmatched. CDR3 in amino acids: CASSQEAASGTPYEQYF. The CDR3 coding sequence is TGTGCCAGCAGCCAAGAGGCTGCTAGCGGGACCCCCTACGAGCAGTACTTC.

This sequence joins TRBV7-9 and TRBJ2-7; tentatively, D is TRBD1 or TRBD2 (5 bases each). This CDR3 spans 16 amino acids. Trimming cost V 3 bases and J 3 bases, with 18 bases left between them. The V gene's germline CDR1 is SEHNR and CDR2 FQNEAQ (reference sequence). DNA for the CDR3: TGTGCCAGCAGCTTCCTCGGTCGGGGCCTATTCTACGAGCAGTACTTC. Translation gives CASSFLGRGLFYEQYF.

This clone was observed a few times. At the DNA level, this CDR3 is encoded by other sequences in the same sample as well. The CDR3 DNA reads TGTGCCAGCAGCCTAGGGACAGCTAATTCACCCCTCCACTTT. It codes for CASSLGTANSPLHF. The chain recombines TRBV27 with TRBJ1-6; the match to TRBD1 covers 7 bases. This CDR3 region has 14 residues. The ends lost 6 bases at V and 6 bases at J; junction bases unmatched: 5. Germline V gene data show CDR1 as MNHEY and CDR2 as SMNVEV (reference sequence).

The chain links TRBV27 to TRBJ2-5, with D maybe TRBD2 (6 bases). The V end lost 3 bases, the J end lost 1 base, and 18 bases lay between the germline ends. This CDR3 is built from 17 residues. Germline V gene sequence: CDR1 MNHEY, CDR2 SMNVEV (reference sequence). The CDR3 DNA follows: TGTGCCAGCAGTTTTTTGAGTGCCCAGGGAGGCCAAGAGACCCAGTACTTC. Translating it yields CASSFLSAQGGQETQYF.

V is TRBV28 and J is TRBJ2-1; TRBD2 matches at 11 bases. The J segment lost 8 bases and the V segment lost 3 bases, leaving 6 bases of the junction unmatched. The length of the CDR3 is 15 residues. Germline loops: CDR1 MDHEN, CDR2 SYDVKM. CDR3 protein: CASSLSSGRADEQFF. CDR3 bases: TGTGCCAGCAGTTTGAGTAGCGGGAGGGCAGATGAGCAGTTCTTC.

The rearrangement joins TRBV7-2 to TRBJ2-2; the match to TRBD2 covers 9 bases. CDR3 length: 17 amino acids. Germline V gene sequence: CDR1 SGHTA, CDR2 FQGNSA. Unmatched junction bases numbered 6, after V lost 4 bases and J lost 0 bases. CDR3: CASSSTLAGSNTGELFF. Written as DNA, the CDR3 is TGTGCCAGCAGCTCGACCCTAGCGGGATCGAACACCGGGGAGCTGTTTTTT.